Each of the 7 T cell receptor beta chains below was sequenced from the same sample in a study of cytomegalovirus exposure and HLA in healthy donors. Generated by immunoSEQ multiplex PCR, the TCRdb table keeps only in-frame clones and is missing some. The sample carries approximately 120,000 clones, roughly nine tenths recorded once. The sequenced material came from PBMCs. The receptor set was obtained from a woman between 18 and 30 years old in good health and CMV-seronegative.

This chain uses TRBV11-3 with TRBJ2-3; the match to TRBD2 covers 11 bases. The J segment lost 1 base and the V segment lost 6 bases, leaving 6 bases of the junction unmatched. The CDR3 is made up of 16 amino acids. Per germline, CDR1 SGHNT and CDR2 YENEEA. The DNA for the CDR3 is TGTGCCAGCAGGGCTAGCGGGAGGAGCGGCACAGATACGCAGTATTTT. Protein product: CASRASGRSGTDTQYF.

V gene TRBV7-9 combines with J gene TRBJ1-4, with TRBD1 identical over 11 bases. The CDR3 has 13 residues. V lost 5 bases, J lost 10 bases, and 3 bases stayed unmatched. CDR1 is SEHNR and CDR2 is FQNEAQ in the germline V gene (reference sequence). The CDR3 region has the DNA TGTGCCAGCAGCGGACAGGGGGCCGGAAAACTGTTTTTT. It encodes CASSGQGAGKLFF.

This chain uses TRBV7-9 with TRBJ2-7; 7 bases align to TRBD1. Germline V lookup: CDR1 SEHNR, CDR2 FQNEAQ (reference sequence). The V gene end was trimmed by 4 bases and the J gene end by 0 bases; junction bases not matched to a gene: 6. This CDR3 contains 15 residues. The DNA for the CDR3 is TGTGCCAGCAGCTGGAGCCGGGACAGCTCCTACGAGCAGTACTTC. It is translated as CASSWSRDSSYEQYF.

The J gene is TRBJ2-7, the V gene TRBV21-1; whether TRBD1, the table's D call, matches the DNA was not checked. TRBV21-1 is deemed a pseudogene. The CDR3 covers 15 residues. The CDR3 is CASSADRGLAYEQYF. The CDR3 DNA is TGTGCCAGCAGCGCGGACAGGGGCCTGGCCTACGAGCAGTACTTC.

In nucleotides, the CDR3 is TGTGCCAGCAGCCGGACTAGCAGCTCTGGGGCCAACGTCCTGACTTTC. This sequence encodes CASSRTSSSGANVLTF. The genes are TRBV4-2 and TRBJ2-6; TRBD2 aligns across 8 bases. CDR1 is LGHNA and CDR2 is YNFKEQ in the germline V gene. Trimming took 4 bases from V and 0 from J; bases not matched to a gene: 2. This CDR3 is 16 amino acids long.

The rearrangement links TRBV10-3 to TRBJ2-6, with D perhaps TRBD1 (5 bases). V lost 5 bases, J lost 2 bases, and 10 bases lay in between. Germline V CDR1 and CDR2: ENHRY, SYGVKD. The CDR3 is 15 amino acids. CDR3 region: CAISRGQAGANVLTF. In nucleotides, the CDR3 is TGTGCCATCAGTAGAGGACAAGCTGGGGCCAACGTCCTGACTTTC.

The chain has TRBV2 and TRBJ1-5; 9 bases line up with TRBD1. The CDR3 is 14 amino acids. The V gene's germline CDR1 is SNHLY and CDR2 FYNNEI. V lost 4 bases and J lost 6; bases outside the gene matches: 4. This CDR3 is CASSGTGGGQPQHF. The DNA of the CDR3 is TGTGCCAGCAGTGGCACAGGGGGCGGTCAGCCCCAGCATTTT.